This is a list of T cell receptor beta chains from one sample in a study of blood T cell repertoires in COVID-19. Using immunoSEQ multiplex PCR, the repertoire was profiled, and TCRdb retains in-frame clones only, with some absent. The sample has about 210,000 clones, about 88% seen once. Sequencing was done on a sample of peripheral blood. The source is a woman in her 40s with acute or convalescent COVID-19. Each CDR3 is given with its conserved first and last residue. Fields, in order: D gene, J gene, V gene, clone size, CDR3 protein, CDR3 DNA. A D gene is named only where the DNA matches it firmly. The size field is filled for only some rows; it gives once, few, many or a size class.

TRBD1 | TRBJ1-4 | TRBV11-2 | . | CASSFRGQGEKLFF | TGTGCCAGCAGCTTCAGGGGGCAGGGGGAAAAACTGTTTTTT
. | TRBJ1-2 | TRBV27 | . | CASRTENYGYTF | TGTGCCAGCAGAACGGAGAACTATGGCTACACCTTC
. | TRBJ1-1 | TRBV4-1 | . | CASSQDLFWGQGTEAFF | TGCGCCAGCAGCCAAGATCTGTTCTGGGGGCAGGGCACTGAAGCTTTCTTT
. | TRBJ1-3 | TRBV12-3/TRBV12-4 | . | CASSEHSGNTIYF | TGTGCCAGCAGTGAACACTCTGGAAACACCATATATTTT
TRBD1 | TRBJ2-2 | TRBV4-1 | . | CASSQEWTGGRTGELFF | TGCGCCAGCAGCCAAGAGTGGACAGGGGGAAGGACCGGGGAGCTGTTTTTT
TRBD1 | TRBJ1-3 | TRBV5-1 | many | CASSLVPGTGLSGNTIYF | TGCGCCAGCAGCTTGGTCCCCGGGACAGGGCTATCTGGAAACACCATATATTTT
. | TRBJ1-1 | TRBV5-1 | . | CASSLGWASTEAFF | TGCGCCAGCAGCTTGGGATGGGCCAGCACTGAAGCTTTCTTT
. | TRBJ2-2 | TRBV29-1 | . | CSVAWETAGELFF | TGCAGCGTTGCATGGGAGACCGCCGGGGAGCTGTTTTTT
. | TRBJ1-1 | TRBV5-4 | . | CASSLVGGMNTEAFF | TGTGCCAGCAGCTTGGTGGGGGGAATGAACACTGAAGCTTTCTTT
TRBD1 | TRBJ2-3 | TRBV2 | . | CASSDLNRGGTQYF | TGTGCCAGCAGTGACCTTAACAGGGGTGGGACGCAGTATTTT
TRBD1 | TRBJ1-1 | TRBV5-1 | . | CASSRDRDRGYTEAFF | TGCGCCAGCAGCCGAGACCGGGACAGGGGATACACTGAAGCTTTCTTT
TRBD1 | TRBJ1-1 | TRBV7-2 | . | CASSSQGEANTEAFF | TGTGCCAGCAGTTCCCAGGGGGAGGCGAACACTGAAGCTTTCTTT
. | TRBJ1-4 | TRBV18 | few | CASSPAEGANEKLFF | TGTGCCAGCTCACCGGCGGAAGGGGCTAACGAAAAACTGTTTTTT
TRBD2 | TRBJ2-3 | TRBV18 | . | CASSPPPLLAGARDTQYF | TGTGCCAGCTCACCACCACCCCTCCTAGCGGGGGCTAGAGATACGCAGTATTTT
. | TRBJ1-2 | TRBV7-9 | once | CASSLAQGEAHGYTF | TGTGCCAGCAGCTTAGCGCAGGGCGAGGCGCATGGCTACACCTTC
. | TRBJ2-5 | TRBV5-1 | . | CASSFKETQYF | TGCGCCAGCAGCTTCAAAGAGACCCAGTACTTC
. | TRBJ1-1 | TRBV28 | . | CASSLSGRGYTEAFF | TGTGCCAGCAGTTTATCGGGCAGGGGATACACTGAAGCTTTCTTT
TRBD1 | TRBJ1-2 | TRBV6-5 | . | CASRFIWTGDYGYTF | TGTGCCAGCAGGTTTATCTGGACAGGGGACTATGGCTACACCTTC
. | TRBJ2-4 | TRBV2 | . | CASSVPGATKNIQYF | TGTGCCAGCAGTGTCCCAGGGGCGACCAAAAACATTCAGTACTTC
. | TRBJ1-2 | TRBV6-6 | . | CASSYGRAQMRGYTF | TGTGCCAGCAGTTACGGGAGGGCACAGATGAGGGGCTACACCTTC
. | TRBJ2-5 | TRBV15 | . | CATSRDRFQETQYF | TGTGCCACCAGCAGAGATAGATTCCAAGAGACCCAGTACTTC
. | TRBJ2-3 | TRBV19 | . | CASSIGGGVGDTQYF | TGTGCCAGTAGTATAGGAGGCGGGGTGGGAGATACGCAGTATTTT
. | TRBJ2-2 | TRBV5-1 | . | CASSFGGTNTGELFF | TGCGCCAGCAGTTTTGGGGGGACGAACACCGGGGAGCTGTTTTTT
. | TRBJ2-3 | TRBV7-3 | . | CASSSEGSDTQYF | TGTGCCAGCAGCTCAGAGGGCTCAGATACGCAGTATTTT
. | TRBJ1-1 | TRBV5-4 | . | CASSLNTEAFF | TGTGCCAGCAGTCTTAACACTGAAGCTTTCTTT
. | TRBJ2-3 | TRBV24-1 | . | CATSDVAVTQYF | TGTGCCACCAGTGACGTAGCGGTTACGCAGTATTTT
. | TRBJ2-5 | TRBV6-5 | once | CASSNDYSPETQYF | TGTGCCAGCAGTAATGACTATTCCCCGGAGACCCAGTACTTC
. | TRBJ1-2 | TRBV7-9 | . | CASSLGRRFYTF | TGTGCCAGCAGCTTAGGTCGCCGGTTCTACACCTTC
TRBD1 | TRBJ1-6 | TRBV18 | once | CASSPAGTGNSPLHF | TGTGCCAGCTCCCCGGCCGGGACAGGGAATTCACCCCTCCACTTT
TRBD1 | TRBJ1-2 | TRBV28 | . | CASSSGTGAPVGGYTF | TGTGCCAGCAGTTCCGGGACAGGGGCCCCTGTAGGTGGCTACACCTTC
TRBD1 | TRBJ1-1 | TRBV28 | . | CASSFLSDREAFF | TGTGCCAGCAGTTTCCTTTCGGACAGGGAAGCTTTCTTT
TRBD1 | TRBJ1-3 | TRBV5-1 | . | CASSRDGQGGINTIYF | TGCGCCAGCAGCCGAGACGGACAGGGAGGGATAAACACCATATATTTT
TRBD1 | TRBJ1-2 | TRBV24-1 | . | CATSDGTGATNYGYTF | TGTGCCACCAGTGATGGGACAGGGGCTACCAACTATGGCTACACCTTC
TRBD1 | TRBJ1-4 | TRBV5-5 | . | CATAKGATNEKLFF | TGTGCCACCGCGAAGGGGGCGACTAATGAAAAACTGTTTTTT
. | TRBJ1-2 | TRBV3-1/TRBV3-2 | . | CASSPQVNYGYTF | TGTGCCAGCAGCCCGCAGGTAAACTATGGCTACACCTTC